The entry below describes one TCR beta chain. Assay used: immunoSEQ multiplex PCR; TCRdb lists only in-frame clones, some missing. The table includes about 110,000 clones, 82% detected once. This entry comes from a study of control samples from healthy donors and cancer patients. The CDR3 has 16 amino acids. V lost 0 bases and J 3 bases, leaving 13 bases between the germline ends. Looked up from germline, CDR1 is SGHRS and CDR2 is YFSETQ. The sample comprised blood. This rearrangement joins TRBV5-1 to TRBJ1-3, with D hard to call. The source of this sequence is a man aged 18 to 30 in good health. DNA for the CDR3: TGCGCCAGCAGCTTGGGCGGGATCGGAGGTGGAAACACCATATATTTT. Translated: CASSLGGIGGGNTIYF.